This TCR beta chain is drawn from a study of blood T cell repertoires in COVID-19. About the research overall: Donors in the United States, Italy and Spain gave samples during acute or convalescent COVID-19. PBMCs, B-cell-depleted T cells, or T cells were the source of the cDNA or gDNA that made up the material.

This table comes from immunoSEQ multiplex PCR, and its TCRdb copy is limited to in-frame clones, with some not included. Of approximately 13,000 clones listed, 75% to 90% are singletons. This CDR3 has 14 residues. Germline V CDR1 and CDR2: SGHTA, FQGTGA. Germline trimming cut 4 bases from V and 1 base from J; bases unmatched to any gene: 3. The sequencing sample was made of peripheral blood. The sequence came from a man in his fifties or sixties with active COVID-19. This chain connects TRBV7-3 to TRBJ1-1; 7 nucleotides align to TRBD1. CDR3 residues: CASSSGTANTEAFF. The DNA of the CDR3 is TGTGCCAGCAGCTCCGGGACAGCGAACACTGAAGCTTTCTTT.